A single sample is the source of the 19 T cell receptor beta chains below, sequenced in a study of blood T cells in healthy people across ages. Primers used in a second PCR of about 6 to 12 cycles were a sample-barcoded 5' primer and a J-beta primer mix. TCRdb re-derived calls from the 5' RACE reads in MiXCR, one entry per CDR3 protein. The profile covers over a million distinct CDR3 sequences, with 35% to 45% appearing a single time and just over 4% taken by the ten largest. Sequenced material: blood. The receptors here all came from a woman in her late teens or twenties in good health.

V is TRBV6-5 and J is TRBJ1-1; D is unresolved. This CDR3 is 12 amino acids long. Trimming took 0 bases from V and 9 from J, leaving 8 bases between them. From germline, CDR1 is MNHEY and CDR2 SVGAGI. The CDR3 DNA reads as TGTGCCAGCAGTTACTCTGGGAGCAAAGCTTTCTTT. It encodes CASSYSGSKAFF.

Turning to this clonotype: A junction end diverges from the germline sequence, so it may reflect a read error. The chain links TRBV6-2 or TRBV6-3 to TRBJ2-4; D call uncertain. The CDR3 covers 16 residues. Germline V gene lookup returns CDR1 MNHEY and CDR2 SVGEGT. DNA for the CDR3: TGTGCCAGCAGTTACCTAAGGAATGTAGCCAAGAACATTCAGTACTTC. It encodes CASSYLRNVAKNIQYF.

This clonotype came up a few times. The CDR3 protein is CSVAGQEFSYNEQFF. The CDR3 coding sequence is TGCAGCGTTGCGGGACAGGAGTTTTCCTACAATGAGCAGTTCTTC. The chain joins TRBV29-1 to TRBJ2-1, with 8 nucleotides matching TRBD1. This CDR3 region has 15 residues. Trimming cost V 4 bases and J 1 base; bases outside gene matches: 6. Germline CDR1 and CDR2: SQVTM and ANQGSEA.

The chain uses TRBV7-2 and TRBJ1-3; TRBD1 is a possible D gene (6 bases). V lost 4 bases and J 2 bases, leaving 9 bases between the germline ends. CDR3 length: 14 residues. Germline CDR1 is SGHTA and CDR2 is FQGNSA. CDR3 sequence: CASSSYRAGNTIYF. As DNA, the CDR3 is TGTGCCAGCAGCTCTTACAGGGCTGGAAACACCATATATTTT.

V is TRBV29-1 and J is TRBJ1-1; TRBD1 might be the D (5 bases). The CDR3 has 11 residues. The ends were cut back, 7 bases at V and 2 bases at J, with 8 bases in the middle. Germline CDR1 and CDR2: SQVTM and ANQGSEA. The chain's CDR3 is CSADSNTEAFF. CDR3 nucleotides: TGCAGCGCCGACAGTAACACTGAAGCTTTCTTT.

The chain couples TRBV7-3 to TRBJ2-1; D not certain. CDR1 is SGHTA and CDR2 is FQGTGA in the germline V gene. Trimming removed 6 bases from V and 7 bases from J, with 7 bases in between. The CDR3 extends over 11 amino acids. In nucleotides, the CDR3 is TGTGCCAGCAGGTCCGGGAATGAGCAGTTCTTC. Residues: CASRSGNEQFF.

There are a few counts of this clonotype. This chain uses TRBV2 with TRBJ2-1, with TRBD1 matching 8 bases. The CDR3 extends over 14 amino acids. Per germline, CDR1 SNHLY and CDR2 FYNNEI. With V trimmed by 5 bases and J by 8 bases, 8 bases remained unmatched. The CDR3: CASSSTGVRDEQFF. The CDR3 DNA is TGTGCCAGCAGTTCGACAGGGGTGCGGGATGAGCAGTTCTTC.

V and J are TRBV12-3 or TRBV12-4 and TRBJ2-4; TRBD2 matches at 9 bases. The last part of the DNA fits TRBJ2-7 better; the J call may be wrong. This CDR3 spans 13 amino acids. The CDR3 spells CASSSLAGVEQYF. CDR3 nucleotides: TGTGCCAGCAGTTCTTTAGCGGGAGTCGAGCAGTACTTC.

This chain joins TRBV20-1 and TRBJ1-1, with D unresolved. CDR3 length equals 12 residues. The germline V gene has CDR1 DFQATT and CDR2 SNEGSKA (reference sequence). V shed 6 bases and J shed 1 base, with 9 bases lying between them. The CDR3 nucleotides are TGCAGTGCGGCATTTACGAACACTGAAGCTTTCTTT. Its protein is CSAAFTNTEAFF.

This clonotype was seen only a few times. The chain links TRBV12-3 or TRBV12-4 to TRBJ2-1; D is unclear. The V gene lost 5 bases and the J gene lost 9 bases, with 14 bases spanning the gap. This CDR3 contains 13 residues. The CDR3: CASSLTLEAEQFF. In DNA form, the CDR3 reads TGTGCCAGCAGTCTCACCCTAGAAGCTGAGCAGTTCTTC.

The rearrangement uses TRBV28 and TRBJ1-5, with D uncertain. V was cut by 7 bases and J by 3 bases, with 4 bases left in between. The CDR3 is 11 residues long. The germline V gene has CDR1 MDHEN and CDR2 SYDVKM. The CDR3 protein is CASTDNQPQHF. The CDR3 nucleotides read TGTGCCAGCACTGACAATCAGCCCCAGCATTTT.

Only a few counts were recorded for this clonotype. V is TRBV4-3 and J is TRBJ2-3; 8 positions agree with TRBD2. The CDR3 sequence is 17 residues long. From germline, CDR1 is LGHNA and CDR2 YSLEER. V shed 1 base and J 1 base; nucleotides not matched to a gene: 7. CDR3 DNA sequence: TGCGCCAGCAGCCAAGGTTTTGGGACTAGTCGCACAGATACGCAGTATTTT. Translating gives CASSQGFGTSRTDTQYF.

The chain couples TRBV20-1 to TRBJ2-1; D is undetermined. This CDR3 spans 16 amino acids. CDR1 DFQATT and CDR2 SNEGSKA come from the germline V gene (reference sequence). The germline V and J ends were trimmed by 4 bases and 9 bases, with 25 bases remaining between them. The CDR3 DNA reads TGCAGTGCTAAGGCCCAGCAGCGATTCTCTTTCGGTGAGCAGTTCTTC. Its protein product is CSAKAQQRFSFGEQFF.

This clonotype came up a few times. The rearrangement joins TRBV15 to TRBJ1-4; TRBD1 is a possible D gene (5 bases). V lost 5 bases and J 6 bases, leaving 16 bases between the germline ends. The CDR3 runs to 15 residues. Germline loops: CDR1 LNHNV, CDR2 YYDKDF (reference sequence). The CDR3 loop is CATSERGWRDEKLFF. CDR3 nucleotide sequence: TGTGCCACCAGCGAACGGGGGTGGCGAGATGAAAAACTGTTTTTT. Filled out from reference TRBV15 and TRBJ1-4, the complete variable domain reads DAMVIQNPRYQVTQFGKPVTLSCSQTLNHNVMYWYQQKSSQAPKLLFHYYDKDFNNEADTPDNFQSRRPNTSFCFLDIRSPGLGDTAMYLCATSERGWRDEKLFFGSGTQLSVL.

This chain connects TRBV6-1 to TRBJ2-1; D possibly corresponds to TRBD2 (6 bases). The V end was cut by 10 bases, the J end by 7 bases, with 20 bases between. CDR3 length: 14 amino acids. The germline V gene has CDR1 MNHNS and CDR2 SASEGT. The CDR3 coding sequence is TGTGCCACGAGGCGGGGTAGGTTCGGTAATGAGCAGTTCTTC. Amino acid sequence: CATRRGRFGNEQFF.

This clonotype was counted a few times. The chain uses TRBV12-3 or TRBV12-4 and TRBJ2-5, with 8 nucleotides matching TRBD1. V lost 3 bases, J lost 3 bases, and 6 bases stayed unmatched. CDR3 length equals 15 residues. CDR3 in DNA: TGTGCCAGCAGTTTTCGACAGGGGTTAGAAGAGACCCAGTACTTC. The encoded protein is CASSFRQGLEETQYF.

V and J are TRBV28 and TRBJ2-7, with TRBD2 matching 8 bases. V lost 6 bases to trimming and J lost 2 bases; unmatched junction nucleotides: 6. CDR1 MDHEN and CDR2 SYDVKM come from the germline V gene. The CDR3 extends over 14 amino acids. The CDR3 DNA reads TGTGCCAGCAGCCGTAGCGGGACCGCCTACGAGCAGTACTTC. Translation gives CASSRSGTAYEQYF.

This chain uses TRBV3-1 with TRBJ2-6, with D tentatively TRBD2 (5 bases). V was pared by 2 bases and J by 0 bases, with 14 bases between. Germline assignment: CDR1 LGHDT and CDR2 YNNKEL (reference sequence). CDR3 size: 18 residues. CDR3 protein: CASSQFAGSVSGANVLTF. The DNA for the CDR3 is TGTGCCAGCAGCCAATTCGCGGGTTCGGTCTCTGGGGCCAACGTCCTGACTTTC.

The chain uses TRBV20-1 and TRBJ2-1; 9 bases match TRBD2. The J call may be mistaken, given a closer DNA end match to TRBJ2-7. Per germline, CDR1 DFQATT and CDR2 SNEGSKA (reference sequence). There are 17 residues in the CDR3. Here the CDR3 DNA reads TGCAGTGCTAGAGATCCTTCCGGGACTAGCTCCTACAATGAGCAGTACTTC. Amino acids: CSARDPSGTSSYNEQYF.